The 18 T cell receptor beta chains below come from one sample, sequenced in a study of shared clonotypes between healthy human individuals. Sequencing used immunoSEQ multiplex PCR; TCRdb keeps in-frame clones, though not all of them. The sample consists of roughly 1,100,000 clones, approximately 68% of them appearing once. The sample taken for sequencing was memory CD4+ T cells sorted from blood. Subset of the sample: CD45RA-negative fraction. The receptor source for this set is a man aged 18 to 29 in good health.

The chain recombines TRBV7-2 with TRBJ1-1; maybe TRBD1 (6 bases). V lost 2 bases and J lost 9, with 13 bases in between. Germline loops: CDR1 SGHTA, CDR2 FQGNSA. There are 13 residues in the CDR3. CDR3 sequence (DNA): TGTGCCAGCAGCTTAAGAACAGGGAAACAAGCTTTCTTT. Protein: CASSLRTGKQAFF.

The chain joins TRBV7-8 to TRBJ1-3; TRBD1 is a possible D gene (6 bases). Germline V lookup: CDR1 SGHVS, CDR2 FQNEAQ. The V and J ends lost 0 bases and 5 bases respectively, with 8 bases between them. The CDR3 runs 14 residues. DNA of the CDR3: TGTGCCAGCAGCTTAGCGGACAGCCGAAACACCATATATTTT. The encoded protein is CASSLADSRNTIYF.

CDR3 sequence (DNA): TGTGCCAGCAGGGGGGGAGTAAACACTGAAGCTTTCTTT. Amino acid sequence: CASRGGVNTEAFF. The chain has TRBV11-2 and TRBJ1-1; perhaps TRBD1 as D (5 bases). The V end was cut by 6 bases, the J end by 2 bases, with 10 bases between. Germline loops: CDR1 SGHAT, CDR2 FQNNGV. This CDR3 region has 13 residues.

The V call is TRBV6-5, the J call TRBJ2-7; a possible D gene is TRBD1 (5 bases). The germline V gene encodes CDR1 MNHEY and CDR2 SVGAGI. The CDR3 covers 12 residues. With 6 bases removed from V and 7 bases from J, the gap between germline ends came to 13 bases. The CDR3 reads CASRQPKGEQYF. The CDR3 DNA sequence: TGTGCCAGCAGACAGCCGAAGGGGGAGCAGTACTTC.

This clone has a handful of counts. The chain employs TRBV6-5 and TRBJ2-2, with 7 bases matching TRBD1. This CDR3 is 14 amino acids long. With V trimmed by 5 bases and J by 3 bases, 3 bases remained unmatched. Germline CDR1 is MNHEY and CDR2 is SVGAGI. The CDR3 DNA reads as TGTGCCAGCAGTATCCAGGGGGACACCGGGGAGCTGTTTTTT. It specifies CASSIQGDTGELFF.

This clone was seen just once. Other DNA sequences from this sample encode an identical CDR3 as well. The chain joins TRBV5-4 to TRBJ2-7, with D maybe TRBD2 (5 bases). The CDR3 totals 13 residues. V was shortened by 0 bases and J by 3 bases, with 7 bases between the two germline ends. Germline loops: CDR1 SGHNT, CDR2 YYREEE (reference sequence). CDR3 nucleotides: TGTGCCAGCAGCTTGGACGGACTCTACGAGCAGTACTTC. Protein sequence: CASSLDGLYEQYF. Full variable domain (remainder filled in from reference TRBV5-4 and TRBJ2-7): ETGVTQSPTHLIKTRGQQVTLRCSSQSGHNTVSWYQQALGQGPQFIFQYYREEENGRGNFPPRFSGLQFPNYSSELNVNALELDDSALYLCASSLDGLYEQYFGPGTRLTVT.

The chain recombines TRBV11-3 with TRBJ2-2; TRBD2 matches 9 bases. Germline values: CDR1 SGHNT, CDR2 YENEEA. V lost 2 bases to trimming and J lost 4 bases; unmatched junction nucleotides: 5. This CDR3 has 16 amino acids. CDR3 amino acids: CASSLQAGGFTGELFF. In nucleotides, the CDR3 is TGTGCCAGCAGCTTACAAGCGGGAGGCTTCACCGGGGAGCTGTTTTTT.

A few counts support this clone. The chain employs TRBV5-1 and TRBJ2-1; D perhaps matches TRBD1 (5 bases). The V and J ends lost 0 bases and 7 bases respectively, with 17 bases between them. The germline gives CDR1 SGHRS, CDR2 YFSETQ. The CDR3 loop spans 16 amino acids. CDR3: CASSLGGFRTQNEQFF. The CDR3 nucleotides are TGCGCCAGCAGCTTGGGGGGCTTCCGAACTCAAAATGAGCAGTTCTTC.

Comment on this clone: At the DNA level, this CDR3 is encoded by other sequences in the same sample as well. The genes are TRBV7-9 and TRBJ1-3; D is undetermined. Trimming shortened V by 2 bases and J by 4 bases, and 6 bases separated the two germline ends. Germline CDR1 SEHNR, CDR2 FQNEAQ (reference sequence). There are 13 residues in the CDR3. The CDR3 bases are TGTGCCAGCAGCTTATCGGCGGGAAACACCATATATTTT. It translates to CASSLSAGNTIYF. The full variable domain, rest sourced from reference TRBV7-9 and TRBJ1-3, is DTGVSQNPRHKITKRGQNVTFRCDPISEHNRLYWYRQTLGQGPEFLTYFQNEAQLEKSRLLSDRFSAERPKGSFSTLEIQRTEQGDSAMYLCASSLSAGNTIYFGEGSWLTVV.

This clone was observed a single time. V is TRBV4-1 and J is TRBJ2-1, with D possibly being TRBD1 or TRBD2 (5 bases each). CDR3 length equals 14 residues. V lost 4 bases and J lost 9, with 16 bases in between. Looked up from germline, CDR1 is MGHRA and CDR2 is YSYEKL. CDR3 region: CASSPGTLRVEQFF. The CDR3 DNA is TGCGCCAGCAGCCCCGGGACCCTTAGAGTTGAGCAGTTCTTC.

V is TRBV4-1 and J is TRBJ1-1; no clear D. CDR1 and CDR2 from the germline V gene are MGHRA and YSYEKL. With 0 bases removed from V and 10 bases from J, the gap between germline ends came to 12 bases. This CDR3 has 13 residues. The CDR3 protein is CASSQDRSLPAFF. CDR3 nucleotide sequence: TGCGCCAGCAGCCAAGATAGGTCTTTGCCAGCTTTCTTT.

V gene TRBV7-2 combines with J gene TRBJ2-3; 7 bases map to TRBD2. V lost 2 bases, J lost 0 bases, and 5 bases stayed unmatched. Per germline, CDR1 SGHTA and CDR2 FQGNSA. The length of the CDR3 is 16 residues. The CDR3 DNA is TGTGCCAGCAGCTTACATCTAGCGGAGAGCACAGATACGCAGTATTTT. It codes for CASSLHLAESTDTQYF.

For the CDR3, the DNA is TGTGCCAGCTCCTCGGGTGCAACTAATGAAAAACTGTTTTTT. It codes for CASSSGATNEKLFF. J is TRBJ1-4 and V is TRBV18, with D unclear. The CDR3 contains 14 residues. Germline V CDR1 and CDR2: KGHSH, LQKENI. V was clipped by 6 bases and J by 0 bases, with 8 bases between them. Using reference TRBV18 and TRBJ1-4 for the parts outside the CDR3, the full variable domain is NAGVMQNPRHLVRRRGQEARLRCSPMKGHSHVYWYRQLPEEGLKFMVYLQKENIIDESGMPKERFSAEFPKEGPSILRIQQVVRGDSAAYFCASSSGATNEKLFFGSGTQLSVL.

The table lists this clone with a few counts. This rearrangement joins TRBV21-1 to TRBJ2-7; TRBD1, as called in the table, went unchecked against the DNA. TRBV21-1 is an annotated pseudogene. This CDR3 region has 11 residues. Here the CDR3 reads CASSINHEQYF. The CDR3 DNA sequence: TGTGCCAGCAGCATCAATCACGAGCAGTACTTC.

The chain combines TRBV10-1 with TRBJ2-3; 9 positions match TRBD1. CDR1 WNHNN and CDR2 SYGVQD come from the germline V gene (reference sequence). The CDR3 is 15 residues long. V shed 5 bases and J 2 bases; nucleotides not matched to a gene: 5. This CDR3 reads CASSTTGGSTDTQYF. CDR3 DNA: TGCGCCAGCAGTACGACAGGGGGTTCCACAGATACGCAGTATTTT.

The gene calls are TRBV6-6 and TRBJ2-1; 12 bases map to TRBD2. The germline V gene encodes CDR1 MNHNY and CDR2 SVGAGI (reference sequence). The CDR3 length is 16 residues. Losses at the gene ends were 0 bases for V and 4 bases for J; bases not matched to a gene: 1. The CDR3 region is CASSYSLAGGYNEQFF. CDR3 sequence (DNA): TGTGCCAGCAGTTACTCCCTAGCGGGAGGGTACAATGAGCAGTTCTTC.

V usage is TRBV2 and J usage is TRBJ2-1; 9 bases are a match to TRBD2. The CDR3 runs 16 residues. V shed 6 bases and J 6 bases; nucleotides not matched to a gene: 12. Germline CDR1 and CDR2: SNHLY and FYNNEI. The CDR3 region is CASRLGGSGGRNEQFF. The CDR3 DNA follows: TGTGCCAGCAGGCTCGGGGGTAGCGGGGGACGCAATGAGCAGTTCTTC.

The chain joins TRBV6-1 to TRBJ2-5; D ambiguous. Germline V gene data show CDR1 as MNHNS and CDR2 as SASEGT. The CDR3 consists of 13 residues. V was clipped by 4 bases and J by 7 bases, with 13 bases between them. The CDR3 region is CASSGSLSGTQYF. The CDR3 nucleotides read TGTGCCAGCAGTGGGTCGTTATCGGGGACCCAGTACTTC.